One sample yielded the 9 T cell receptor beta chains listed below, sequenced in a study of radiotherapy plus CTLA-4 blockade in lung cancer. TCRdb's copy holds only in-frame clones and misses some; the assay was immunoSEQ multiplex PCR. The sample includes roughly 24,000 clones, 60% to 85% of them seen just once. The sample here was peripheral blood, taken from a patient treated with radiotherapy plus ipilimumab. All receptors come from a human donor with non-small cell lung cancer that progressed on radiotherapy plus ipilimumab.

The rearrangement links TRBV7-9 to TRBJ2-1; 7 nucleotides agree with TRBD2. The V gene end was trimmed by 7 bases and the J gene end by 6 bases; junction bases not matched to a gene: 12. The CDR3 totals 15 residues. Germline CDR1 is SEHNR and CDR2 is FQNEAQ (reference sequence). CDR3 in amino acids: CASTLGEGGLNEQFF. CDR3 in DNA: TGTGCCAGCACCCTCGGGGAGGGAGGACTCAATGAGCAGTTCTTC.

CDR3 amino acids: CASSQERLAVFTDTQYF. The CDR3 DNA follows: TGTGCCAGCAGCCAAGAGCGGCTAGCGGTGTTCACAGATACGCAGTATTTT. This chain joins TRBV14 and TRBJ2-3, with TRBD2 matching over 7 bases. Germline V lookup: CDR1 SGHDN, CDR2 FVKESK. Trimming removed 0 bases from V and 2 bases from J; junction bases left unmatched: 8. The CDR3 contains 17 residues.

The rearrangement joins TRBV7-9 to TRBJ2-3; D remains ambiguous. The germline gives CDR1 SEHNR, CDR2 FQNEAQ (reference sequence). The CDR3 is 14 amino acids. The germline V and J ends were trimmed by 6 bases and 4 bases, with 14 bases remaining between them. The DNA of the CDR3 is TGTGCCAGCAGTTTTGAAGGTGCCGCAGATACGCAGTATTTT. Translating gives CASSFEGAADTQYF. Full variable domain (remainder filled in from reference TRBV7-9 and TRBJ2-3): DTGVSQNPRHKITKRGQNVTFRCDPISEHNRLYWYRQTLGQGPEFLTYFQNEAQLEKSRLLSDRFSAERPKGSFSTLEIQRTEQGDSAMYLCASSFEGAADTQYFGPGTRLTVL.

The chain joins TRBV15 to TRBJ1-4; D might be TRBD1 (6 bases). The CDR3 runs to 16 residues. Germline V lookup: CDR1 LNHNV, CDR2 YYDKDF (reference sequence). The germline V and J ends were trimmed by 6 bases and 5 bases, with 19 bases remaining between them. The CDR3 DNA sequence: TGTGCCACCAGTAAACTCCGGGACAAGGGGAATGAAAAACTGTTTTTT. Translated, it gives CATSKLRDKGNEKLFF.

The CDR3 nucleotides read TGTGCCAGTAGTATACAGGGGTTCTACAATGAGCAGTTCTTC. This sequence encodes CASSIQGFYNEQFF. V and J are TRBV19 and TRBJ2-1, with D possibly TRBD1 on 6 matching bases. Germline-derived CDR1 and CDR2 are LNHDA and SQIVND (reference sequence). The CDR3 is 14 residues long. V was pared by 2 bases and J by 3 bases, with 8 bases between.

This chain links TRBV2 with TRBJ2-1; 8 bases are a match to TRBD1. V shed 9 bases and J 9 bases; nucleotides not matched to a gene: 4. The length of the CDR3 is 11 residues. Germline assignment: CDR1 SNHLY and CDR2 FYNNEI. CDR3 protein: CASQGAGEQFF. Here the CDR3 DNA reads TGTGCCAGTCAGGGGGCGGGTGAGCAGTTCTTC.

The chain carries TRBV27 and TRBJ2-2; D call uncertain. Germline values: CDR1 MNHEY, CDR2 SMNVEV (reference sequence). Trimming shortened V by 2 bases and J by 0 bases, and 7 bases separated the two germline ends. The CDR3 is 15 amino acids. The chain's CDR3 is CASSLEGPNTGELFF. The CDR3 bases are TGTGCCAGCAGTTTAGAAGGGCCGAACACCGGGGAGCTGTTTTTT.

This sequence joins TRBV28 and TRBJ1-2; 7 bases align to TRBD1. Unmatched junction bases numbered 6, after V lost 3 bases and J lost 2 bases. CDR1 and CDR2 from the germline V gene are MDHEN and SYDVKM. This CDR3 has 15 amino acids. CDR3 DNA: TGTGCCAGCAGTTTCGGGGACAGATTGAACTATGGCTACACCTTC. Its protein is CASSFGDRLNYGYTF.

The rearrangement links TRBV10-3 to TRBJ1-1; D not certain. This CDR3 has 15 amino acids. Germline V gene data show CDR1 as ENHRY and CDR2 as SYGVKD. Trimming cost V 3 bases and J 3 bases, with 14 bases left between them. The CDR3 nucleotides are TGTGCCATCAGTGATCCCGACTCCGGGCACACTGAAGCTTTCTTT. This translates into CAISDPDSGHTEAFF.